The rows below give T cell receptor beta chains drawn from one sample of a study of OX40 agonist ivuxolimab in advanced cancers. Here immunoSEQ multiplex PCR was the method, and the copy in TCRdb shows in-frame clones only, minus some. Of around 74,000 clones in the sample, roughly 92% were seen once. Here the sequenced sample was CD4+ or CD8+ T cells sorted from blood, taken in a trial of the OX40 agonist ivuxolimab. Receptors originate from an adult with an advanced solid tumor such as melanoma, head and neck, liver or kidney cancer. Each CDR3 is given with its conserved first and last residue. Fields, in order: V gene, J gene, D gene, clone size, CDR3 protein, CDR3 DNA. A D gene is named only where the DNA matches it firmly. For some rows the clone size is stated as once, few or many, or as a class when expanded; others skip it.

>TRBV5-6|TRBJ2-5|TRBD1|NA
CASRSQRTGPYF
TGTGCCAGCAGATCCCAAAGGACAGGCCCGTACTTC
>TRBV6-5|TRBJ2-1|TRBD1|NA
CASSYSKAGGNEQFF
TGTGCCAGCAGTTACTCGAAGGCAGGGGGAAATGAGCAGTTCTTC
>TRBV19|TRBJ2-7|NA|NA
CASKSGGLDYEQYF
TGTGCCAGTAAGAGTGGGGGGTTGGACTACGAGCAGTACTTC
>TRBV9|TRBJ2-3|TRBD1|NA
CASSLRQGYTDTQYF
TGTGCCAGCAGCCTCCGACAGGGTTACACAGATACGCAGTATTTT
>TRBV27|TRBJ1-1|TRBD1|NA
CASSLVAGGVTEAFF
TGTGCCAGCAGTTTAGTTGCAGGGGGCGTGACTGAAGCTTTCTTT
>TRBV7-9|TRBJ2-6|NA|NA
CASTKENSGANVLTF
TGTGCCAGCACCAAAGAGAACTCTGGGGCCAACGTCCTGACTTTC
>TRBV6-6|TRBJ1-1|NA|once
CASSYYPVLNTEAFF
TGTGCCAGCAGTTACTACCCCGTACTGAACACTGAAGCTTTCTTT
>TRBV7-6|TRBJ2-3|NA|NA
CASSFLGGSTDTQYF
TGTGCCAGCAGCTTTCTTGGGGGAAGCACAGATACGCAGTATTTT
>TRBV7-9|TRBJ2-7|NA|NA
CASSLSYEQYF
TGTGCCAGCAGCCTCTCCTACGAGCAGTACTTC
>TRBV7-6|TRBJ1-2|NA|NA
CASSLVPENYGYTF
TGTGCCAGCAGCTTAGTGCCAGAAAACTATGGCTACACCTTC
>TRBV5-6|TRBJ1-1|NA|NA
CASSLRREAFF
TGTGCCAGCAGCTTGAGGCGGGAAGCTTTCTTT
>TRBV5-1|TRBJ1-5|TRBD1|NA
CASSLGWGQANQPQHF
TGCGCCAGCAGCTTGGGATGGGGACAGGCCAATCAGCCCCAGCATTTT
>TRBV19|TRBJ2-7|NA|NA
CASSMGQGIYEQYF
TGTGCCAGTAGTATGGGTCAGGGGATTTACGAGCAGTACTTC
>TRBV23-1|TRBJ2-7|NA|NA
CASSPEVIGRPQSYEQYF
TGCGCCAGCAGTCCGGAAGTGATCGGACGTCCCCAATCCTACGAGCAGTACTTC
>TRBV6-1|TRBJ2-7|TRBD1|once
CASRVWDSHYEQYF
TGTGCCAGTAGGGTTTGGGACAGCCACTACGAGCAGTACTTC
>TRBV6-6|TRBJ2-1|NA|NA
CASSYQAGSYNEQFF
TGTGCCAGCAGTTACCAGGCGGGGTCCTACAATGAGCAGTTCTTC
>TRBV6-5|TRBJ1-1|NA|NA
CASNSRGGTEAFF
TGTGCCAGCAATAGCAGGGGAGGGACTGAAGCTTTCTTT
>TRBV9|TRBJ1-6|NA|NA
CASSVGPQGNSPLHF
TGTGCCAGCAGCGTAGGCCCACAGGGTAATTCACCCCTCCACTTT
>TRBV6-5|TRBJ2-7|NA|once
CASSLDWGYEQYF
TGTGCCAGCAGTTTAGATTGGGGCTACGAGCAGTACTTC
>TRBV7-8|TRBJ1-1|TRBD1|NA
CASSSDRGPPLNTEAFF
TGTGCCAGCAGCTCGGACAGGGGGCCCCCACTGAACACTGAAGCTTTCTTT
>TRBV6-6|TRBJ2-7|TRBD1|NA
CASSYLGQGYEQYF
TGTGCCAGCAGTTACTTAGGACAGGGGTACGAGCAGTACTTC
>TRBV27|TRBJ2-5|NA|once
CASSLGRTGETQYF
TGTGCCAGCAGTTTAGGAAGGACCGGAGAGACCCAGTACTTC
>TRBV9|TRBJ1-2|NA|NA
CASSPPRGPYGYTF
TGTGCCAGCAGCCCTCCTCGAGGCCCCTATGGCTACACCTTC
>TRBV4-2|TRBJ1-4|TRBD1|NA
CASSQVTGGRVDEKLFF
TGTGCCAGCAGCCAGGTTACAGGGGGCCGGGTAGATGAAAAACTGTTTTTT
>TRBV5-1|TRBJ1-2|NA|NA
CASSLVDGGSAYGYTF
TGCGCCAGCAGCTTGGTCGACGGGGGGTCTGCCTATGGCTACACCTTC
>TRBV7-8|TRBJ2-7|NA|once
CASSPAEGDYEQYF
TGTGCCAGCAGCCCAGCGGAGGGGGATTACGAGCAGTACTTC
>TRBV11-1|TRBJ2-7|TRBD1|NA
CASRSDRDPYEQYF
TGTGCCAGCCGGTCGGACAGGGACCCCTACGAGCAGTACTTC
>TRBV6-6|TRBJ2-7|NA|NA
CASSPTDSYEQYF
TGTGCCAGCAGCCCGACAGACTCCTACGAGCAGTACTTC
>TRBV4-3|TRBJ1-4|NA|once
CASSARGKKLFF
TGCGCCAGCAGTGCACGAGGAAAAAAACTGTTTTTT
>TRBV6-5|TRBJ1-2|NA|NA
CASSYGGAYGYTF
TGTGCCAGCAGTTACGGGGGGGCCTATGGCTACACCTTC
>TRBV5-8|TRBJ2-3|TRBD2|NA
CASRLAGSDTQYF
TGTGCCAGCAGATTAGCGGGATCAGATACGCAGTATTTT
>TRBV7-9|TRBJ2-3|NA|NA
CASSRTLHTQYF
TGTGCCAGCAGCCGGACCCTCCACACGCAGTATTTT
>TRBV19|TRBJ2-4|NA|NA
CASSYWGNIQYF
TGTGCCAGTAGTTACTGGGGGAACATTCAGTACTTC
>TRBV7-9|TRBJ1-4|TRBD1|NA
CASRGGREKLFF
TGTGCCAGCAGAGGGGGCCGGGAAAAACTGTTTTTT
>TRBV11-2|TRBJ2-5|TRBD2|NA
CASSLDQAGVQETQYF
TGTGCCAGCAGCTTAGATCAGGCGGGGGTCCAAGAGACCCAGTACTTC